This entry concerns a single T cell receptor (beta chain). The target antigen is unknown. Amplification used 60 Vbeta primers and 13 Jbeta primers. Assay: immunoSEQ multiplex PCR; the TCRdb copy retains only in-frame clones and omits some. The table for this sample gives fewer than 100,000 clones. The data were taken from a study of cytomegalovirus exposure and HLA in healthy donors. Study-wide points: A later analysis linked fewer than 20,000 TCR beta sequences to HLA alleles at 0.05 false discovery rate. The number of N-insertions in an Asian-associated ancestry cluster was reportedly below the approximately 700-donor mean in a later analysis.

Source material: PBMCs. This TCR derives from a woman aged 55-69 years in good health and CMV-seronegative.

The CDR3 region is CASSLTPWTGEYGELFF. The CDR3 DNA reads TGTGCCAGCAGTTTAACCCCCTGGACAGGGGAGTACGGGGAGCTGTTTTTT. J is TRBJ2-2 and V is TRBV27; 9 bases line up with TRBD1. This CDR3 has 17 amino acids. Germline CDR1 and CDR2: MNHEY and SMNVEV (reference sequence). Trimming cost V 2 bases and J 7 bases; bases outside gene matches: 11.